The sequence of this TCR beta chain was determined in a study of T cell responses to AZD1222 COVID-19 vaccine. Study outcomes and limitations: Dominant CD4 TCR responses targeted spike regions 160-218 and 743-854.

This clone was detected only once. Its antigen is still unknown. The data were produced by immunoSEQ multiplex PCR, yet TCRdb's version contains in-frame clones alone and is incomplete. The sample contains about 160,000 clones, roughly nine tenths of which appear only once. Unmatched junction bases numbered 1, after V lost 0 bases and J lost 5 bases. CDR1 and CDR2 (germline): SGHDN, FVKESK. The length of the CDR3 is 15 residues. This TCR derives from an adult in good health. The material sequenced was peripheral blood, taken on day 0 of AZD1222 vaccination. The chain combines TRBV14 with TRBJ2-3, with TRBD1 matching 11 bases. CDR3 sequence: CASSQEGTGGDTQYF. The CDR3 DNA reads TGTGCCAGCAGCCAAGAAGGGACAGGGGGAGATACGCAGTATTTT.